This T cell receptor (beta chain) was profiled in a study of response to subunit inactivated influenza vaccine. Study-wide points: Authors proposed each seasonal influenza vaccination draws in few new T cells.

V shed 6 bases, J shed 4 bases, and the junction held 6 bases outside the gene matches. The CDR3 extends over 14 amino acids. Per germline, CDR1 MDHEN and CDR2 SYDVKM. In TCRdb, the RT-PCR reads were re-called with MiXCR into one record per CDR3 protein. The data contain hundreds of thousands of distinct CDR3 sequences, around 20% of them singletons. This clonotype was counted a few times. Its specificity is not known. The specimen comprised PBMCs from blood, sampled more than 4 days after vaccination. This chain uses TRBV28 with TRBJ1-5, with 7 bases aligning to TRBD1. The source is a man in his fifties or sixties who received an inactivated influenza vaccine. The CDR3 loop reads CASRTGTANQPQHF. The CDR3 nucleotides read TGTGCCAGCAGGACCGGGACAGCTAATCAGCCCCAGCATTTT.